Shown below are 8 T cell receptor beta chains from a single sample sequenced in a study of T cells in Graves' hyperthyroidism and ophthalmopathy. The investigators amplified TCR beta CDR3 regions from RNA transcripts. TCR CDR3 underwent first-round RT-PCR with the HTBI primer set. TCRdb re-called the multiplex PCR reads with MiXCR, one entry per CDR3 protein. In the table there are about 480,000 distinct CDR3 sequences, around a fifth of which are singletons. The sample comprised blood. The receptor source for this set is a woman in her 70s with Graves' ophthalmopathy.

This clonotype was seen more than once but under ten times. The V and J genes are TRBV12-3 or TRBV12-4 and TRBJ1-6, with no clear D. V was cut by 8 bases and J by 0 bases, with 8 bases left in between. The CDR3 is made up of 14 amino acids. DNA for the CDR3: TGTGCCAGCTGTCAGAGCTCCTATAATTCACCCCTCCACTTT. This translates into CASCQSSYNSPLHF.

The chain recombines TRBV29-1 with TRBJ2-3, with D perhaps given as TRBD1 or TRBD2 (5 bases each). V gave up 4 bases and J gave up 2 bases, with 13 bases separating them. Germline V gene sequence: CDR1 SQVTM, CDR2 ANQGSEA. This CDR3 comprises 14 residues. For the CDR3, the DNA is TGCAGCGTTGCGGCAGGGAGTGTCACAGATACGCAGTATTTT. This translates into CSVAAGSVTDTQYF.

This clonotype was detected a few times. The chain carries TRBV2 and TRBJ1-6; D is ambiguous. Germline assignment: CDR1 SNHLY and CDR2 FYNNEI. V lost 6 bases to trimming and J lost 7 bases, with 16 bases between them. This CDR3 is 15 amino acids long. The CDR3 sequence is CASSGITSRNSPLHF. The DNA for the CDR3 is TGTGCCAGCAGCGGAATTACTAGCCGAAATTCACCCCTCCACTTT.

The chain combines TRBV6-5 with TRBJ2-3, with TRBD2 matching over 11 bases. The CDR3 length is 16 residues. The germline CDR1 and CDR2 sequences are MNHEY and SVGAGI. J was trimmed by 5 bases and V by 2 bases; bases with no gene match: 6. The CDR3 nucleotides read TGTGCCAGCAGTTACGGTAGCGGGAGGGCCGTAGATACGCAGTATTTT. This encodes CASSYGSGRAVDTQYF.

This clonotype was observed a handful of times. The chain employs TRBV18 and TRBJ2-3; no firm D call. The V end lost 5 bases, the J end lost 0 bases, and 9 bases lay between the germline ends. This CDR3 has 14 amino acids. CDR1 KGHSH and CDR2 LQKENI come from the germline V gene. The CDR3 region is CASSTTVSTDTQYF. CDR3 nucleotide sequence: TGTGCCAGCTCAACTACAGTGAGCACAGATACGCAGTATTTT.

Here the CDR3 DNA reads TGCGCCAGCAGCCGCCTGGGACCGATGAACACTGAAGCTTTCTTT. Translating gives CASSRLGPMNTEAFF. V gene TRBV5-1 combines with J gene TRBJ1-1; the D gene is possibly TRBD1 (5 bases). V was clipped by 4 bases and J by 0 bases, with 13 bases between them. Germline assignment: CDR1 SGHRS and CDR2 YFSETQ. The CDR3 is made up of 15 amino acids.

This clonotype was detected many times. The V gene is TRBV7-2, the J gene TRBJ2-3; 7 bases align to TRBD2. Trimming took 2 bases from V and 8 from J; bases not matched to a gene: 10. The CDR3 contains 15 residues. Germline V gene lookup returns CDR1 SGHTA and CDR2 FQGNSA. The CDR3 coding sequence is TGTGCCAGCAGCTTAAGCGGGGTGGGCACACTTACGCAGTATTTT. Protein: CASSLSGVGTLTQYF.

J is TRBJ1-2 and V is TRBV6-1; TRBD1 might be the D (5 bases). V was trimmed by 5 bases and J by 0 bases, leaving 16 bases between them. The CDR3 loop spans 16 amino acids. CDR1 and CDR2 (germline): MNHNS, SASEGT. The CDR3 region has the DNA TGTGCCAGCAGTTGGGGGTTTACCAGCCCTAACTATGGCTACACCTTC. This translates into CASSWGFTSPNYGYTF.